One sample yielded the 29 T cell receptor beta chains listed below, sequenced in a study of T cells in Graves' hyperthyroidism and ophthalmopathy. The TCR beta CDR3 regions underwent amplification using RNA transcripts as the source. Initially, a first-round RT-PCR of the TCR CDR3 employed the HTBI primer set. TCRdb used MiXCR to reprocess the multiplex PCR reads, holding one entry per CDR3 protein. The sample lists approximately 600,000 distinct CDR3 sequences, around 21% occurring once. What was sequenced was blood. Receptors were obtained from a man aged 25 to 40 with Graves' ophthalmopathy.

The chain joins TRBV24-1 to TRBJ1-2, with D unclear. CDR1 and CDR2 from the germline V gene are KGHDR and SFDVKD. The CDR3 loop spans 14 amino acids. V lost 4 bases and J lost 8, with 16 bases in between. In DNA, the CDR3 is TGTGCCACCAGTGAATCGCCGGGCCAGAGGGGCTACACCTTC. This translates into CATSESPGQRGYTF.

This clonotype was observed many times. This rearrangement joins TRBV11-2 to TRBJ2-7; the match to TRBD1 covers 9 bases. Per germline, CDR1 SGHAT and CDR2 FQNNGV. V lost 0 bases to trimming and J lost 5 bases; unmatched junction nucleotides: 8. CDR3 length: 16 amino acids. CDR3 nucleotides: TGTGCCAGCAGCTTAGACTTGGGACAGGGTGGCCACGAGCAGTACTTC. The encoded protein is CASSLDLGQGGHEQYF.

The chain recombines TRBV5-1 with TRBJ1-4; D is perhaps TRBD1 (6 bases). The germline V gene encodes CDR1 SGHRS and CDR2 YFSETQ. V lost 0 bases, J lost 8 bases, and 14 bases lay in between. The CDR3 is 15 amino acids. Written as DNA, the CDR3 is TGCGCCAGCAGCTTGGAGGCACAGGGAGTCGAAAAACTGTTTTTT. It specifies CASSLEAQGVEKLFF.

The genes are TRBV5-1 and TRBJ2-7; 11 bases align to TRBD2. The V gene's germline CDR1 is SGHRS and CDR2 YFSETQ. This CDR3 is built from 17 residues. V dropped 2 bases and J dropped 2; count of bases not matched to a gene: 9. CDR3 amino acids: CASSLTPGLADPYEQYF. CDR3 nucleotides: TGCGCCAGCAGCTTAACCCCGGGACTAGCGGACCCCTACGAGCAGTACTTC. The full variable domain, with the rest looked up from reference TRBV5-1 and TRBJ2-7, is KAGVTQTPRYLIKTRGQQVTLSCSPISGHRSVSWYQQTPGQGLQFLFEYFSETQRNKGNFPGRFSGRQFSNSRSEMNVSTLELGDSALYLCASSLTPGLADPYEQYFGPGTRLTVT.

This clonotype has just a few counts. The gene calls are TRBV5-1 and TRBJ1-2; 7 bases line up with TRBD1. Germline CDR1 is SGHRS and CDR2 is YFSETQ. The CDR3 sequence is 16 residues long. After removal of 6 bases from V and 8 bases from J, the junction contained 19 bases not matched to a gene. DNA for the CDR3: TGCGCCAGCACCCGGGGCCGGCAGGGGGAAAATATGGGCTACACCTTC. It codes for CASTRGRQGENMGYTF.

The V call is TRBV9, the J call TRBJ1-2; 7 nucleotides align to TRBD1. Germline-derived CDR1 and CDR2 are SGDLS and YYNGEE. Trimming removed 3 bases from V and 1 base from J; junction bases left unmatched: 15. There are 18 residues in the CDR3. The CDR3 nucleotides read TGTGCCAGCAGCGCTCTATCAGACAGGGAAGATAATAACTATGGCTACACCTTC. Translating gives CASSALSDREDNNYGYTF.

The table lists this clonotype with a few counts. This chain connects TRBV3-1 to TRBJ2-2, with 10 bases lining up with TRBD2. Per germline, CDR1 LGHDT and CDR2 YNNKEL (reference sequence). V lost 4 bases to trimming and J lost 9 bases; unmatched junction nucleotides: 11. This CDR3 is 16 amino acids long. This CDR3 reads CASSPSSGRVAWELFF. The DNA for the CDR3 is TGTGCCAGCAGCCCGTCTAGCGGGAGAGTAGCGTGGGAGCTGTTTTTT.

This clonotype showed up just a few times. This chain connects TRBV9 to TRBJ2-7, with 7 bases matching TRBD2. V lost 4 bases and J lost 12; bases outside the gene matches: 16. Germline V gene sequence: CDR1 SGDLS, CDR2 YYNGEE. The CDR3 has 14 amino acids. In nucleotides, the CDR3 is TGTGCCAGCAGCCCACGGGAGGAACCCCTACGACGGTACTTC. It translates to CASSPREEPLRRYF.

This clonotype has just a few counts. The rearrangement links TRBV7-8 to TRBJ2-7, with TRBD2 matching over 11 bases. The ends lost 0 bases at V and 2 bases at J; junction bases unmatched: 15. The germline V gene encodes CDR1 SGHVS and CDR2 FQNEAQ. The CDR3 length is 20 residues. CDR3 nucleotide sequence: TGTGCCAGCAGCTTAGCAATAGGGGCTAGCGGGAGGACGGGGGCCTACGAGCAGTACTTC. It codes for CASSLAIGASGRTGAYEQYF.

Only a few counts were recorded for this clonotype. The chain couples TRBV20-1 to TRBJ2-2; TRBD1 is a possible D gene (5 bases). The CDR3 runs 14 residues. The germline CDR1 and CDR2 sequences are DFQATT and SNEGSKA (reference sequence). Trimming took 3 bases from V and 0 from J, leaving 8 bases between them. The CDR3 reads CSASGAANTGELFF. The CDR3 nucleotides read TGCAGTGCTAGTGGGGCCGCGAACACCGGGGAGCTGTTTTTT.

The rearrangement joins TRBV6-1 to TRBJ2-1, with D perhaps TRBD2 (6 bases). Germline lookup yields CDR1 MNHNS and CDR2 SASEGT. Trimming left V 7 bases short and J 2 bases short, with 18 bases between. This CDR3 is built from 16 residues. CDR3 region: CASTQGLLNPYNEQFF. The CDR3 DNA follows: TGTGCCAGCACCCAAGGACTACTTAATCCCTACAATGAGCAGTTCTTC.

The rearrangement links TRBV25-1 to TRBJ2-1; D not resolved. This CDR3 is built from 16 residues. V lost 5 bases and J 0 bases, leaving 14 bases between the germline ends. The V gene's germline CDR1 is MGHDK and CDR2 SYGVNS. The CDR3 loop reads CASSPPSKSSYNEQFF. The CDR3 region has the DNA TGTGCCAGCAGTCCCCCATCTAAGAGCTCCTACAATGAGCAGTTCTTC. Drawing the rest from reference TRBV25-1 and TRBJ2-1, the complete variable domain is EADIYQTPRYLVIGTGKKITLECSQTMGHDKMYWYQQDPGMELHLIHYSYGVNSTEKGDLSSESTVSRIRTEHFPLTLESARPSHTSQYLCASSPPSKSSYNEQFFGPGTRLTVL.

The CDR3: CASRLLGGTSLHNEQFF. CDR3 nucleotide sequence: TGTGCCAGCAGACTCCTCGGCGGGACTAGCCTCCACAATGAGCAGTTCTTC. The V and J genes are TRBV13 and TRBJ2-1, with 9 bases aligning to TRBD2. The CDR3 has 17 amino acids. With 6 bases clipped from V and 5 bases from J, the junction kept 14 bases outside the gene matches. In germline, CDR1 is PRHDT, CDR2 FYEKMQ (reference sequence).

This clonotype was observed at least ten times. This chain links TRBV6-5 with TRBJ1-5, with TRBD1 as a possible D gene (6 bases). CDR3 length: 15 amino acids. The ends were cut back, 6 bases at V and 0 bases at J, with 12 bases in the middle. Germline V CDR1 and CDR2: MNHEY, SVGAGI. The DNA of the CDR3 is TGTGCCAGCAGCCCACGGACAGATAGCAATCAGCCCCAGCATTTT. This sequence encodes CASSPRTDSNQPQHF.

This clonotype showed up just a few times. The chain has TRBV7-2 and TRBJ1-2, with unresolved D. V was clipped by 5 bases and J by 1 base, with 8 bases between them. Looked up from germline, CDR1 is SGHTA and CDR2 is FQGNSA. The CDR3 totals 13 residues. The CDR3 nucleotides are TGTGCCAGCAGCCCCGAGATTAACTATGGCTACACCTTC. It is translated as CASSPEINYGYTF.

Concerning this clonotype: A much larger clone sits a single nucleotide away, making a read error possible. The CDR3 end shows no conserved phenylalanine or tryptophan, and so a read error is likely. The rearrangement uses TRBV7-2 and TRBJ1-1, with D perhaps matching TRBD1 (5 bases). This CDR3 is 14 amino acids long. The V gene lost 1 base and the J gene lost 4 bases, with 10 bases spanning the gap. Germline CDR1 is SGHTA and CDR2 is FQGNSA. CDR3 in amino acids: CASSLGIGATEAFL. CDR3 coding DNA: TGTGCCAGCAGCTTAGGGATCGGGGCCACTGAAGCTTTCCTT.

This clonotype occurred many times. The chain is built from TRBV29-1 and TRBJ2-3, with D uncertain. V gave up 4 bases and J gave up 7 bases, with 9 bases separating them. The CDR3 sequence is 11 residues long. The germline gives CDR1 SQVTM, CDR2 ANQGSEA. CDR3 residues: CSVAEPNTQYF. The CDR3 region has the DNA TGCAGCGTTGCAGAGCCCAATACGCAGTATTTT.

This chain joins TRBV2 and TRBJ2-5; D is ambiguous. CDR3 length: 11 residues. In germline, CDR1 is SNHLY, CDR2 FYNNEI. V was shortened by 7 bases and J by 5 bases, with 8 bases between the two germline ends. For the CDR3, the DNA is TGTGCCAGCACCCCGAGGGAGACCCAGTACTTC. Encoded protein: CASTPRETQYF.

The rearrangement links TRBV5-6 to TRBJ2-1; 9 bases align to TRBD2. The CDR3 runs 16 residues. V was clipped by 7 bases and J by 6 bases; unmatched bases: 14. CDR1 and CDR2 (germline): SGHDT, YYEEEE. The CDR3 protein is CASDLGAGGRINEQFF. CDR3 DNA: TGTGCCAGCGACCTGGGGGCGGGAGGGCGTATCAATGAGCAGTTCTTC.

This clonotype has a count of ten or more. The chain links TRBV24-1 to TRBJ2-1; D gene ambiguous. The CDR3 is made up of 15 amino acids. Germline CDR1 and CDR2: KGHDR and SFDVKD. The V end was cut by 1 base, the J end by 1 base, with 7 bases between. CDR3 in amino acids: CATSDFATSYNEQFF. CDR3 in DNA: TGTGCCACCAGTGATTTTGCCACTTCCTACAATGAGCAGTTCTTC.

The chain links TRBV4-2 to TRBJ2-2; tentative D call: TRBD2 (5 bases). The V end lost 4 bases, the J end lost 6 bases, and 18 bases lay between the germline ends. The germline CDR1 and CDR2 sequences are LGHNA and YNFKEQ. The CDR3 loop spans 16 amino acids. Here the CDR3 reads CASSRSVEWGAGELFF. The CDR3 DNA follows: TGTGCCAGCAGCCGTAGTGTGGAGTGGGGAGCCGGGGAGCTGTTTTTT.

The chain joins TRBV12-3 or TRBV12-4 to TRBJ2-2; tentatively, D is TRBD1 (5 bases). This CDR3 spans 14 amino acids. The V end was cut by 2 bases, the J end by 6 bases, with 10 bases between. CDR3 sequence (DNA): TGTGCCAGCAGTTTACTAGGGGCGGCCGGGGAGCTGTTTTTT. Protein product: CASSLLGAAGELFF.

There are many counts of this clonotype. The chain uses TRBV30 and TRBJ2-5; D assignment may be TRBD1 or TRBD2 (5 bases each). The V end lost 0 bases, the J end lost 5 bases, and 16 bases lay between the germline ends. Looked up from germline, CDR1 is GTSNPN and CDR2 is SVGIG (reference sequence). The CDR3 runs to 15 residues. The CDR3 region is CAWSVPGAEVETQYF. The CDR3 nucleotides read TGTGCCTGGAGTGTACCCGGGGCCGAGGTTGAGACCCAGTACTTC.

The chain recombines TRBV3-1 with TRBJ2-7; 12 nucleotides match TRBD2. V dropped 2 bases and J dropped 0; count of bases not matched to a gene: 5. This CDR3 has 17 residues. From germline, CDR1 is LGHDT and CDR2 YNNKEL (reference sequence). The CDR3 sequence is CASSQPGLAGSSYEQYF. The CDR3, as DNA: TGTGCCAGCAGCCAACCGGGACTAGCGGGTAGCTCCTACGAGCAGTACTTC.

This clonotype has more than one count but fewer than ten. The chain carries TRBV28 and TRBJ2-5; no firm D call. Germline V gives CDR1 MDHEN, CDR2 SYDVKM. V lost 5 bases and J 0 bases, leaving 7 bases between the germline ends. The length of the CDR3 is 13 residues. The CDR3 sequence: CASSPRHQETQYF. The CDR3, as DNA: TGTGCCAGCAGTCCCCGACACCAAGAGACCCAGTACTTC.

The chain couples TRBV27 to TRBJ2-3; 13 bases map to TRBD2. The CDR3 runs to 15 residues. J lost 4 bases, V lost 4 bases, and 2 bases had no gene match. The V gene's germline CDR1 is MNHEY and CDR2 SMNVEV (reference sequence). This CDR3 reads CASSWTSGSADTQYF. The CDR3 DNA reads as TGTGCCAGCAGTTGGACTAGCGGGAGTGCAGATACGCAGTATTTT.

This clonotype was seen only a few times. The chain links TRBV6-1 to TRBJ2-1; 9 bases agree with TRBD2. V lost 6 bases to trimming and J lost 4 bases; unmatched junction nucleotides: 13. Germline CDR1 reads MNHNS; CDR2 reads SASEGT. This CDR3 spans 17 amino acids. CDR3 nucleotide sequence: TGTGCCAGCAGCCCTACAGGGGTTACTAGCGGGTACAATGAGCAGTTCTTC. Its translation is CASSPTGVTSGYNEQFF.

As regards this clonotype: The junction differs from germline at one of its ends, possibly a read error. The chain employs TRBV9 and TRBJ1-1, with TRBD1 matching over 7 bases. The CDR3 is made up of 15 amino acids. In germline, CDR1 is SGDLS, CDR2 YYNGEE. As DNA, the CDR3 is TGTGCCGGCAGCGTGGGGGACAGTATGAACACTGAAGCTTTCTTT. Its translation is CAGSVGDSMNTEAFF. The full variable domain, with the rest looked up from reference TRBV9 and TRBJ1-1, is DSGVTQTPKHLITATGQRVTLRCSPRSGDLSVYWYQQSLDQGLQFLIQYYNGEERAKGNILERFSAQQFPDLHSELNLSSLELGDSALYFCAGSVGDSMNTEAFFGQGTRLTVV.

This clonotype was recorded many times. This chain uses TRBV27 with TRBJ2-3; 9 bases match TRBD2. J gave up 4 bases and V 6 bases, and 11 bases lay outside the gene matches. The CDR3 is 16 residues long. Germline CDR1 is MNHEY and CDR2 is SMNVEV (reference sequence). The CDR3 region is CASRPLAGRLADTQYF. CDR3 in DNA: TGTGCCAGCAGGCCTCTAGCGGGAAGGTTGGCAGATACGCAGTATTTT.